This T cell receptor beta chain was sequenced in a study of PD-1 blockade in classical Hodgkin lymphoma. Notes on the study in general: The study found complete responders had baseline diversity similar to newly diagnosed patients.

Time point denoted: cycle 4 day 1 (C4D1), after 5 to 7 weeks of nivolumab. Every patient was affected by relapse after autologous stem cell transplantation, while exposure to brentuximab vedotin was not uniform. The CDR3 is made up of 14 amino acids. Repertoires were generated with immunoSEQ multiplex PCR, while TCRdb's copy carries only in-frame clones and drops some. The table lists about 38,000 clones, about three quarters of them singletons, with roughly 9.8% in the top ten. A word on this clone: What it binds is unknown.

Specimen: peripheral blood mononuclear cells (PBMCs), collected before the fourth cycle of nivolumab. The TCR originated in a human donor with classical Hodgkin lymphoma. The V and J genes are TRBV1 and TRBJ2-1; the D call of TRBD2 is as the table states it, not checked on the DNA. TRBV1 is noted as a pseudogene. In DNA form, the CDR3 reads TGCACCAGCAGCTCGGGGCGGGGCTGGGATGAGCAGTTCTTC. Translated: CTSSSGRGWDEQFF.